These 24 T cell receptor beta chains came from one sample sequenced in a study of OX40 agonist ivuxolimab in advanced cancers. Profiling relied on immunoSEQ multiplex PCR, and the TCRdb table lists in-frame clones only, not all of them. The sample shows about 20,000 clones, approximately 90% of them seen only once. Sample: CD4+ or CD8+ T cells sorted from blood, taken in a trial of the OX40 agonist ivuxolimab. These receptors came from an adult with an advanced solid tumor such as melanoma, head and neck, liver or kidney cancer.

This chain links TRBV7-3 with TRBJ2-3; TRBD1 is a possible D gene (6 bases). This CDR3 region has 14 residues. Germline V CDR1 and CDR2: SGHTA, FQGTGA. V was cut by 4 bases and J by 1 base, with 9 bases left in between. CDR3 sequence (DNA): TGTGCCAGCAGCTCCTCAGGGGGCACAGATACGCAGTATTTT. It translates to CASSSSGGTDTQYF.

V and J are TRBV10-2 and TRBJ2-3; TRBD2 is a possible D gene (6 bases). The CDR3 spans 16 residues. Germline CDR1 reads WSHSY; CDR2 reads SAAADI. V lost 7 bases and J 1 base, leaving 18 bases between the germline ends. The CDR3 DNA reads TGCGCCAGCACCGAGCCGACTAGTGCTGGCACAGATACGCAGTATTTT. Residues: CASTEPTSAGTDTQYF.

V is TRBV4-3 and J is TRBJ1-4, with unresolved D. Germline CDR1 and CDR2: LGHNA and YSLEER. The CDR3 consists of 17 residues. Trimming stripped 0 bases from V and 0 bases from J, with 11 bases between. The DNA for the CDR3 is TGCGCCAGCAGCCAAGAAATAGCTGGAGCAACTAATGAAAAACTGTTTTTT. Its protein product is CASSQEIAGATNEKLFF.

V and J are TRBV11-2 and TRBJ1-4; the D gene is possibly TRBD1 (5 bases). The CDR3 runs to 16 residues. V lost 2 bases and J 7 bases, leaving 17 bases between the germline ends. Per the germline V gene, CDR1 is SGHAT and CDR2 is FQNNGV. CDR3 in amino acids: CASSLYPGTGPEKLFF. In DNA form, the CDR3 reads TGTGCCAGCAGCTTATACCCCGGGACCGGACCTGAAAAACTGTTTTTT.

This chain links TRBV27 with TRBJ1-6; D uncertain. V lost 0 bases and J 5 bases, leaving 11 bases between the germline ends. CDR3 size: 16 residues. Germline V lookup: CDR1 MNHEY, CDR2 SMNVEV (reference sequence). CDR3 sequence (DNA): TGTGCCAGCAGTTTATCGATACGTGGTGATAATTCACCCCTCCACTTT. Residues: CASSLSIRGDNSPLHF.

This chain joins TRBV7-8 and TRBJ2-7; unclear D gene. CDR1 and CDR2 (germline): SGHVS, FQNEAQ. The V gene lost 2 bases and the J gene lost 4 bases, with 6 bases spanning the gap. This CDR3 has 12 amino acids. CDR3 region: CASSLRVYEQYF. The DNA of the CDR3 is TGTGCCAGCAGCTTAAGAGTTTACGAGCAGTACTTC.

The rearrangement joins TRBV28 to TRBJ2-7; D call uncertain. V was trimmed by 3 bases and J by 3 bases, leaving 3 bases between them. The CDR3 has 11 residues. The germline CDR1 and CDR2 sequences are MDHEN and SYDVKM. This CDR3 is CASSFSYEQYF. The DNA for the CDR3 is TGTGCCAGCAGTTTCAGCTACGAGCAGTACTTC.

The rearrangement links TRBV19 to TRBJ2-7, with 9 bases that match TRBD1. This CDR3 comprises 14 residues. Germline V gene data show CDR1 as LNHDA and CDR2 as SQIVND (reference sequence). The V segment lost 10 bases and the J segment 3 bases; nucleotides outside the gene matches: 10. For the CDR3, the DNA is TGTGCCACAACCCCCGGGACAGGGCTCTACGAGCAGTACTTC. Translating it yields CATTPGTGLYEQYF. The whole variable domain, remainder taken from reference TRBV19 and TRBJ2-7, is DGGITQSPKYLFRKEGQNVTLSCEQNLNHDAMYWYRQDPGQGLRLIYYSQIVNDFQKGDIAEGYSVSREKKESFPLTVTSAQKNPTAFYLCATTPGTGLYEQYFGPGTRLTVT.

This chain connects TRBV11-2 to TRBJ1-2; 7 nucleotides match TRBD1. CDR1 SGHAT and CDR2 FQNNGV come from the germline V gene. The CDR3 sequence is 14 residues long. V lost 5 bases, J lost 2 bases, and 5 bases stayed unmatched. For the CDR3, the DNA is TGTGCCAGCAGCCCAGGGACAGTCAACTATGGCTACACCTTC. Amino acid sequence: CASSPGTVNYGYTF.

The chain is built from TRBV5-1 and TRBJ1-1, with TRBD1 as a possible D gene (5 bases). Germline loops: CDR1 SGHRS, CDR2 YFSETQ. V lost 0 bases, J lost 0 bases, and 9 bases lay in between. CDR3 length: 15 amino acids. CDR3 sequence reads: CASSLDTGLNTEAFF. CDR3 in DNA: TGCGCCAGCAGCTTGGACACAGGCTTGAACACTGAAGCTTTCTTT. Drawing the rest from reference TRBV5-1 and TRBJ1-1, the complete variable domain is KAGVTQTPRYLIKTRGQQVTLSCSPISGHRSVSWYQQTPGQGLQFLFEYFSETQRNKGNFPGRFSGRQFSNSRSEMNVSTLELGDSALYLCASSLDTGLNTEAFFGQGTRLTVV.

The V and J genes are TRBV5-4 and TRBJ1-1; no clear D gene. CDR3 size: 12 residues. CDR1 is SGHNT and CDR2 is YYREEE in the germline V gene (reference sequence). The V end lost 5 bases, the J end lost 1 base, and 6 bases lay between the germline ends. The CDR3 loop is CASRKENTEAFF. The CDR3 DNA reads TGTGCCAGCAGGAAGGAGAACACTGAAGCTTTCTTT. Drawing the rest from reference TRBV5-4 and TRBJ1-1, the complete variable domain is ETGVTQSPTHLIKTRGQQVTLRCSSQSGHNTVSWYQQALGQGPQFIFQYYREEENGRGNFPPRFSGLQFPNYSSELNVNALELDDSALYLCASRKENTEAFFGQGTRLTVV.

The rearrangement joins TRBV9 to TRBJ2-3; D assignment may be TRBD1 or TRBD2 (6 bases each). The V end lost 3 bases, the J end lost 2 bases, and 19 bases lay between the germline ends. Germline V gene data show CDR1 as SGDLS and CDR2 as YYNGEE. This CDR3 has 17 amino acids. This chain's CDR3 is CASSARGDQPNTDTQYF. In DNA form, the CDR3 reads TGTGCCAGCAGCGCGAGGGGGGACCAGCCTAACACAGATACGCAGTATTTT. The full variable domain, rest sourced from reference TRBV9 and TRBJ2-3, is DSGVTQTPKHLITATGQRVTLRCSPRSGDLSVYWYQQSLDQGLQFLIQYYNGEERAKGNILERFSAQQFPDLHSELNLSSLELGDSALYFCASSARGDQPNTDTQYFGPGTRLTVL.

The chain joins TRBV2 to TRBJ1-6, with 9 bases identical to TRBD1. The CDR3 extends over 15 amino acids. Germline CDR1 SNHLY, CDR2 FYNNEI. The trim removed 6 bases at V and 8 bases at J, leaving 8 bases unmatched. CDR3 sequence: CASSRTGETDSPLHF. CDR3 DNA sequence: TGTGCCAGCAGCCGGACAGGGGAAACCGATTCACCCCTCCACTTT.

This clone has only a few counts. The gene calls are TRBV6-5 and TRBJ1-2; 8 bases map to TRBD1. J was trimmed by 4 bases and V by 8 bases; bases with no gene match: 9. This CDR3 spans 14 amino acids. Per germline, CDR1 MNHEY and CDR2 SVGAGI. Here the CDR3 reads CASFTRDRRYGYTF. The CDR3 coding sequence is TGTGCCAGCTTCACTCGGGACAGGCGCTATGGCTACACCTTC.

The chain joins TRBV7-9 to TRBJ1-2; 7 positions agree with TRBD1. The CDR3 is 14 amino acids. V shed 1 base and J 6 bases; nucleotides not matched to a gene: 5. Germline CDR1 SEHNR, CDR2 FQNEAQ (reference sequence). The CDR3 DNA is TGTGCCAGCAGCTTAGGTGGGACAGAAAATGGCTACACCTTC. Protein: CASSLGGTENGYTF. Supplemented by reference TRBV7-9 and TRBJ1-2, the full variable domain reads DTGVSQNPRHKITKRGQNVTFRCDPISEHNRLYWYRQTLGQGPEFLTYFQNEAQLEKSRLLSDRFSAERPKGSFSTLEIQRTEQGDSAMYLCASSLGGTENGYTFGSGTRLTVV.

The genes are TRBV6-1 and TRBJ2-7; unclear D gene. Trimming stripped 10 bases from V and 6 bases from J, with 13 bases between. This CDR3 has 11 residues. CDR1 is MNHNS and CDR2 is SASEGT in the germline V gene. Here the CDR3 DNA reads TGTGCCACCATTTCCAGGCGCGAGCAGTACTTC. Amino acid sequence: CATISRREQYF.

V usage is TRBV5-1 and J usage is TRBJ1-1; D uncertain. Germline V CDR1 and CDR2: SGHRS, YFSETQ. Deletions cut 5 bases from V and 3 bases from J, with 14 bases between. CDR3 length equals 14 residues. In nucleotides, the CDR3 is TGCGCCAGCAGGGTGGTGACGTCTGACACTGAAGCTTTCTTT. This sequence encodes CASRVVTSDTEAFF.

This chain links TRBV28 with TRBJ2-3; either TRBD1 or TRBD2 may supply D (5 bases each). Trimming took 4 bases from V and 2 from J, leaving 25 bases between them. The CDR3 runs to 19 residues. CDR1 is MDHEN and CDR2 is SYDVKM in the germline V gene. DNA of the CDR3: TGTGCCAGCAGTTACAACAGGAACTACGCTAGCAGCCTCACAGATACGCAGTATTTT. Its protein is CASSYNRNYASSLTDTQYF.

The V gene is TRBV28, the J gene TRBJ1-2, with TRBD1 matching 7 bases. This CDR3 comprises 16 residues. CDR1 and CDR2 (germline): MDHEN, SYDVKM. The J segment lost 8 bases and the V segment lost 6 bases, leaving 18 bases of the junction unmatched. CDR3 nucleotides: TGTGCCAGCAGACGAGAGTCGGGACAGACTGGAGGGGGCTACACCTTC. Translating it yields CASRRESGQTGGGYTF.

The genes are TRBV7-6 and TRBJ2-7, with D tentatively TRBD1 or TRBD2 (5 bases each). The ends were cut back, 4 bases at V and 6 bases at J, with 19 bases in the middle. CDR1 and CDR2 (germline): SGHVS, FNYEAQ. The CDR3 has 15 residues. The CDR3 region is CASSSSGTQRTEQYF. CDR3 DNA sequence: TGTGCCAGCAGCTCTTCCGGGACCCAGCGTACCGAGCAGTACTTC.

The rearrangement links TRBV4-2 to TRBJ1-6; D remains ambiguous. The CDR3 runs to 14 residues. The germline V and J ends were trimmed by 2 bases and 4 bases, with 6 bases remaining between them. Germline CDR1 LGHNA, CDR2 YNFKEQ. CDR3 bases: TGTGCCAGCAGCCAACGCCTTTATAATTCACCCCTCCACTTT. Amino acids: CASSQRLYNSPLHF.

The rearrangement links TRBV15 to TRBJ1-2, with TRBD1 matching 8 bases. This CDR3 is built from 16 residues. V dropped 0 bases and J dropped 2; count of bases not matched to a gene: 5. From germline, CDR1 is LNHNV and CDR2 YYDKDF (reference sequence). CDR3 region: CATSRDPGGLNYGYTF. In nucleotides, the CDR3 is TGTGCCACCAGCAGAGACCCAGGGGGCTTAAACTATGGCTACACCTTC.

The J gene is TRBJ1-1, the V gene TRBV9; D is uncertain. The CDR3 sequence is 15 residues long. Germline V gives CDR1 SGDLS, CDR2 YYNGEE. Trimming removed 2 bases at V and 0 bases at J, with 11 bases between. CDR3 amino acids: CASSVLEYMNTEAFF. Written as DNA, the CDR3 is TGTGCCAGCAGCGTTCTAGAGTACATGAACACTGAAGCTTTCTTT.

The genes are TRBV6-1 and TRBJ1-2; 7 bases are shared with TRBD1. Germline lookup yields CDR1 MNHNS and CDR2 SASEGT. The CDR3 contains 14 residues. The V and J ends lost 0 bases and 4 bases, in that order; junction bases with no gene match: 2. The CDR3 DNA sequence: TGTGCCAGCAGTGAAGCAGGGACAGTCTATGGCTACACCTTC. This sequence encodes CASSEAGTVYGYTF.